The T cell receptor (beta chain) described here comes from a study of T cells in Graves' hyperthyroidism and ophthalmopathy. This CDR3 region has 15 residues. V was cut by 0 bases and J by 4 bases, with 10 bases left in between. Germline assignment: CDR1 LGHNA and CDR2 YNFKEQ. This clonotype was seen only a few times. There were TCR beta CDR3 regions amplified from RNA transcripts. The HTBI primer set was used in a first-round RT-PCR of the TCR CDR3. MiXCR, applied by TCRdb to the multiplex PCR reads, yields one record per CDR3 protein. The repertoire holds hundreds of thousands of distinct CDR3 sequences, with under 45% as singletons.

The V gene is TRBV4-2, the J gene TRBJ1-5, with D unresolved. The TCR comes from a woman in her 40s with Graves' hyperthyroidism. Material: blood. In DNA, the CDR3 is TGTGCCAGCAGCCAAGATCGCGCAGAAAATCAGCCCCAGCATTTT. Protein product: CASSQDRAENQPQHF.